One and the same sample provided the 27 T cell receptor beta chains below, sequenced in a study of cytomegalovirus exposure and HLA in healthy donors. Sequencing used immunoSEQ multiplex PCR; TCRdb keeps in-frame clones, though not all of them. Among approximately 81,000 clones listed, 90% to 95% were seen once. Specimen: PBMCs. Every receptor here comes from a young man in good health and CMV-seronegative.

The V gene is TRBV19, the J gene TRBJ2-1; D might be TRBD2 (6 bases). The CDR3 spans 15 residues. Trimming pared 9 bases from V and 0 bases from J, leaving 15 bases between. Germline V CDR1 and CDR2: LNHDA, SQIVND (reference sequence). DNA for the CDR3: TGTGCCAGCCGCACGGGGGTACGCTCCTACAATGAGCAGTTCTTC. Its translation is CASRTGVRSYNEQFF.

V is TRBV6-5 and J is TRBJ1-1, with 10 bases identical to TRBD1. Losses at the gene ends were 2 bases for V and 4 bases for J; bases not matched to a gene: 7. The CDR3 sequence is 16 residues long. The germline V gene encodes CDR1 MNHEY and CDR2 SVGAGI. CDR3 protein: CASSYTKGQGTTEAFF. DNA of the CDR3: TGTGCCAGCAGTTACACAAAGGGACAGGGGACCACTGAAGCTTTCTTT.

The chain is built from TRBV4-1 and TRBJ1-6; D not certain. Trimming took off 0 bases at V and 0 bases at J, with 9 bases between the two ends. The CDR3 runs 17 residues. Germline CDR1 reads MGHRA; CDR2 reads YSYEKL. CDR3 coding DNA: TGCGCCAGCAGCCAAGATGGAGAGAGCTCCTATAATTCACCCCTCCACTTT. As protein: CASSQDGESSYNSPLHF.

This clone was seen once. This chain connects TRBV11-3 to TRBJ2-7; 7 bases are shared with TRBD1. CDR1 and CDR2 (germline): SGHNT, YENEEA. This CDR3 contains 14 residues. V lost 5 bases, J lost 4 bases, and 8 bases stayed unmatched. This CDR3 reads CASSAQGTAYEQYF. CDR3 nucleotide sequence: TGTGCCAGCAGCGCTCAGGGGACAGCTTACGAGCAGTACTTC.

This clone is a singleton in its sample. This chain uses TRBV2 with TRBJ2-1; D may be TRBD2 (5 bases). CDR3 size: 14 residues. Trimming left V 8 bases short and J 0 bases short, with 11 bases between. Germline V gene data show CDR1 as SNHLY and CDR2 as FYNNEI. The chain's CDR3 is CASPKGSSYNEQFF. The CDR3 DNA sequence: TGTGCCAGCCCCAAAGGGAGCTCCTACAATGAGCAGTTCTTC.

V is TRBV7-8 and J is TRBJ2-7; 11 positions match TRBD2. This CDR3 has 15 residues. The trim removed 3 bases at V and 3 bases at J, leaving 4 bases unmatched. Looked up from germline, CDR1 is SGHVS and CDR2 is FQNEAQ. The CDR3, as DNA: TGTGCCAGCAGCTTGGGACTAGCGGCCCTCTACGAGCAGTACTTC. This encodes CASSLGLAALYEQYF.

In its sample, this clone was seen once. This chain connects TRBV18 to TRBJ1-3; possibly TRBD1 for D (5 bases). Germline CDR1 is KGHSH and CDR2 is LQKENI. CDR3 length equals 17 residues. V lost 0 bases and J 0 bases, leaving 12 bases between the germline ends. The CDR3 sequence: CASSPPATVSSGNTIYF. CDR3 DNA: TGTGCCAGCTCACCACCGGCGACAGTGAGCTCTGGAAACACCATATATTTT.

This clone was seen a single time. V and J are TRBV6-5 and TRBJ1-1, with no clear D. This CDR3 comprises 13 residues. Germline lookup yields CDR1 MNHEY and CDR2 SVGAGI. Trimming took off 6 bases at V and 8 bases at J, with 16 bases between the two ends. CDR3 residues: CASRSARTTEAFF. CDR3 bases: TGTGCCAGCAGGTCGGCCCGTACTACCGAAGCTTTCTTT.

V is TRBV6-5 and J is TRBJ2-7; 7 bases agree with TRBD1. From germline, CDR1 is MNHEY and CDR2 SVGAGI. V lost 4 bases and J lost 2; bases outside the gene matches: 5. The CDR3 length is 14 residues. The CDR3 DNA follows: TGTGCCAGCAGTTCTGACAGGGCAGCCTACGAGCAGTACTTC. This encodes CASSSDRAAYEQYF.

This rearrangement joins TRBV7-2 to TRBJ2-1, with D maybe TRBD2 (6 bases). CDR1 is SGHTA, CDR2 FQGNSA, per germline. CDR3 length equals 16 residues. With 2 bases removed from V and 8 bases from J, the gap between germline ends came to 19 bases. In nucleotides, the CDR3 is TGTGCCAGCAGCTTAAATAGTCGGAGGGCAGCGCATGAGCAGTTCTTC. Amino acids: CASSLNSRRAAHEQFF.

V usage is TRBV19 and J usage is TRBJ2-2, with 8 bases fitting TRBD1. This CDR3 has 15 amino acids. With V trimmed by 5 bases and J by 4 bases, 6 bases remained unmatched. Germline CDR1 is LNHDA and CDR2 is SQIVND (reference sequence). This chain's CDR3 is CASSLLTGVTGELFF. The CDR3 bases are TGTGCCAGTAGTCTCCTGACAGGGGTCACCGGGGAGCTGTTTTTT.

The chain combines TRBV4-1 with TRBJ1-5; D unclear. The germline gives CDR1 MGHRA, CDR2 YSYEKL. Trimming left V 1 base short and J 5 bases short, with 12 bases between. This CDR3 is 15 amino acids long. CDR3 nucleotides: TGCGCCAGCAGCCAAGTGAGGGCCGGGGATCAGCCCCAGCATTTT. It encodes CASSQVRAGDQPQHF.

The V call is TRBV9, the J call TRBJ1-2; 8 bases fit TRBD1. In germline, CDR1 is SGDLS, CDR2 YYNGEE. There are 14 residues in the CDR3. The junction had 6 bases not matched to a gene; V was cut back by 4 bases and J by 4 bases. The CDR3 sequence is CASSRDRGLYGYTF. The DNA of the CDR3 is TGTGCCAGCAGCCGAGACAGGGGTCTCTATGGCTACACCTTC.

J is TRBJ1-4 and V is TRBV7-9, with D perhaps matching TRBD1 (6 bases). The CDR3 contains 15 residues. The germline CDR1 and CDR2 sequences are SEHNR and FQNEAQ (reference sequence). Trimming removed 1 base at V and 8 bases at J, with 14 bases between. CDR3 bases: TGTGCCAGCAGCTTAGGAGACAGGCCCGGGGAAAAACTGTTTTTT. Amino acids: CASSLGDRPGEKLFF.

The chain carries TRBV7-6 and TRBJ1-2, with TRBD1 matching 7 bases. CDR3 size: 13 residues. V gave up 5 bases and J gave up 4 bases; unmatched junction bases: 4. Germline V CDR1 and CDR2: SGHVS, FNYEAQ. This CDR3 is CASSPGQFYGYTF. The DNA for the CDR3 is TGTGCCAGCAGCCCGGGACAGTTCTATGGCTACACCTTC.

The chain joins TRBV4-1 to TRBJ2-2, with D perhaps matching TRBD2 (7 bases). V lost 7 bases and J lost 5, with 20 bases in between. This CDR3 has 16 residues. The germline V gene has CDR1 MGHRA and CDR2 YSYEKL. The CDR3 here is CASTGRGGASTGELFF. The CDR3 nucleotides are TGCGCCAGCACCGGTAGGGGGGGGGCGAGTACCGGGGAGCTGTTTTTT.

This clone appeared once. The chain joins TRBV19 to TRBJ2-5, with 9 nucleotides matching TRBD1. Germline CDR1 LNHDA, CDR2 SQIVND (reference sequence). Trimming at V came to 4 bases and at J to 5 bases, leaving 8 bases not matched to a gene. The length of the CDR3 is 15 residues. CDR3 amino acids: CASSRPGQGEETQYF. The CDR3 DNA sequence: TGTGCCAGTAGTAGACCGGGACAGGGTGAGGAGACCCAGTACTTC.

J is TRBJ1-1 and V is TRBV2; D uncertain. Trimming stripped 4 bases from V and 0 bases from J, with 3 bases between. Germline values: CDR1 SNHLY, CDR2 FYNNEI. The CDR3 is 12 residues long. The CDR3 DNA is TGTGCCAGCAGTGTTATGAACACTGAAGCTTTCTTT. The encoded protein is CASSVMNTEAFF.

DNA for the CDR3: TGTGCCAGTAGTATAGATGGGGCCGGGGGGCGCAATCAGCCCCAGCATTTT. This gives the protein CASSIDGAGGRNQPQHF. The chain joins TRBV19 to TRBJ1-5; weak D call: TRBD1 (6 bases). Germline loops: CDR1 LNHDA, CDR2 SQIVND (reference sequence). The CDR3 is 17 residues long. Trimming pared 0 bases from V and 2 bases from J, leaving 14 bases between.

V usage is TRBV6-5 and J usage is TRBJ2-7; TRBD2 agrees at 8 bases. Trimming removed 8 bases from V and 2 bases from J; junction bases left unmatched: 5. CDR1 and CDR2 from the germline V gene are MNHEY and SVGAGI. CDR3 size: 13 residues. CDR3 bases: TGTGCCAGCCGGAGCGGGAGAACCTACGAGCAGTACTTC. Its translation is CASRSGRTYEQYF.

The rearrangement uses TRBV19 and TRBJ2-1; 8 bases are a match to TRBD1. This CDR3 has 15 amino acids. Trimming took 2 bases from V and 4 from J; bases not matched to a gene: 4. Germline CDR1 is LNHDA and CDR2 is SQIVND (reference sequence). CDR3 DNA: TGTGCCAGTAGTATAACAGGGGGTACTTACAATGAGCAGTTCTTC. Residues: CASSITGGTYNEQFF.

This chain joins TRBV7-2 and TRBJ2-5; D may be TRBD1 (5 bases). The CDR3 covers 13 residues. The germline gives CDR1 SGHTA, CDR2 FQGNSA. Between the trimmed V and J ends, which lost 1 base and 5 bases, there was a span of 8 bases. The CDR3 nucleotides read TGTGCCAGCAGCTTAGGGGCAGGGGAGACCCAGTACTTC. Amino acids: CASSLGAGETQYF.

This clone occurred once. The V gene is TRBV4-2, the J gene TRBJ2-3; 11 bases map to TRBD2. J was trimmed by 6 bases and V by 4 bases; bases with no gene match: 3. CDR1 and CDR2 from the germline V gene are LGHNA and YNFKEQ. The CDR3 loop spans 14 amino acids. In DNA form, the CDR3 reads TGTGCCAGCAGCCCTACTAGCGGGGGCGATACGCAGTATTTT. Amino acids: CASSPTSGGDTQYF.

This chain connects TRBV19 to TRBJ1-1; D remains unclear. The CDR3 length is 14 residues. The V gene lost 5 bases and the J gene lost 7 bases, with 17 bases spanning the gap. Germline V gene sequence: CDR1 LNHDA, CDR2 SQIVND (reference sequence). CDR3 residues: CASSPSAGASEAFF. CDR3 DNA sequence: TGTGCCAGTAGTCCCTCGGCGGGTGCCAGTGAAGCTTTCTTT.

The chain recombines TRBV13 with TRBJ1-2, with D perhaps matching TRBD1 (5 bases). CDR3 length: 14 amino acids. The V and J ends lost 6 bases and 3 bases respectively, with 14 bases between them. Germline values: CDR1 PRHDT, CDR2 FYEKMQ (reference sequence). Written as DNA, the CDR3 is TGTGCCAGCAGTGATCAGGGTGAAGACTATGGCTACACCTTC. Translating it yields CASSDQGEDYGYTF.

The chain employs TRBV5-4 and TRBJ2-1, with TRBD2 matching 14 bases. V lost 5 bases and J lost 14; bases outside the gene matches: 12. The germline gives CDR1 SGHNT, CDR2 YYREEE (reference sequence). The CDR3 is made up of 15 amino acids. The CDR3 is CASRPRLAGGPREFF. CDR3 sequence (DNA): TGTGCCAGCAGGCCTAGACTAGCGGGAGGGCCGAGAGAGTTCTTC.

The chain uses TRBV7-8 and TRBJ1-2, with D possibly matching TRBD1 (5 bases). The CDR3 consists of 12 residues. V lost 4 bases and J lost 7, with 10 bases in between. Germline CDR1 SGHVS, CDR2 FQNEAQ. CDR3 residues: CASSSGHPGYTF. The CDR3 nucleotides are TGTGCCAGCAGCTCCGGACACCCTGGCTACACCTTC.